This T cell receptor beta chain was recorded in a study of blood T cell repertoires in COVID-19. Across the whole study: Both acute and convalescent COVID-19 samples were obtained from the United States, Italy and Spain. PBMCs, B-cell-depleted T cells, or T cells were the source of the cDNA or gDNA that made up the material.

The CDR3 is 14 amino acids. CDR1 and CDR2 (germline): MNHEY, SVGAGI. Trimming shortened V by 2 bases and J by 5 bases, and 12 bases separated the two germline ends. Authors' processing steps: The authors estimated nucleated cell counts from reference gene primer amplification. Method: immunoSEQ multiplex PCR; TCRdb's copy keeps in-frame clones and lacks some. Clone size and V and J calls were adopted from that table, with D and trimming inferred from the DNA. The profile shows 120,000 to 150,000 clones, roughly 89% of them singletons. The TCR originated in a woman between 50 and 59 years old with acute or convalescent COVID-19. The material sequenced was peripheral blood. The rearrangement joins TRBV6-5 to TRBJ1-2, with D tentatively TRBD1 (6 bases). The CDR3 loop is CASSYGGQGYGYTF. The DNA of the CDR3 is TGTGCCAGCAGTTACGGGGGCCAAGGTTATGGCTACACCTTC.